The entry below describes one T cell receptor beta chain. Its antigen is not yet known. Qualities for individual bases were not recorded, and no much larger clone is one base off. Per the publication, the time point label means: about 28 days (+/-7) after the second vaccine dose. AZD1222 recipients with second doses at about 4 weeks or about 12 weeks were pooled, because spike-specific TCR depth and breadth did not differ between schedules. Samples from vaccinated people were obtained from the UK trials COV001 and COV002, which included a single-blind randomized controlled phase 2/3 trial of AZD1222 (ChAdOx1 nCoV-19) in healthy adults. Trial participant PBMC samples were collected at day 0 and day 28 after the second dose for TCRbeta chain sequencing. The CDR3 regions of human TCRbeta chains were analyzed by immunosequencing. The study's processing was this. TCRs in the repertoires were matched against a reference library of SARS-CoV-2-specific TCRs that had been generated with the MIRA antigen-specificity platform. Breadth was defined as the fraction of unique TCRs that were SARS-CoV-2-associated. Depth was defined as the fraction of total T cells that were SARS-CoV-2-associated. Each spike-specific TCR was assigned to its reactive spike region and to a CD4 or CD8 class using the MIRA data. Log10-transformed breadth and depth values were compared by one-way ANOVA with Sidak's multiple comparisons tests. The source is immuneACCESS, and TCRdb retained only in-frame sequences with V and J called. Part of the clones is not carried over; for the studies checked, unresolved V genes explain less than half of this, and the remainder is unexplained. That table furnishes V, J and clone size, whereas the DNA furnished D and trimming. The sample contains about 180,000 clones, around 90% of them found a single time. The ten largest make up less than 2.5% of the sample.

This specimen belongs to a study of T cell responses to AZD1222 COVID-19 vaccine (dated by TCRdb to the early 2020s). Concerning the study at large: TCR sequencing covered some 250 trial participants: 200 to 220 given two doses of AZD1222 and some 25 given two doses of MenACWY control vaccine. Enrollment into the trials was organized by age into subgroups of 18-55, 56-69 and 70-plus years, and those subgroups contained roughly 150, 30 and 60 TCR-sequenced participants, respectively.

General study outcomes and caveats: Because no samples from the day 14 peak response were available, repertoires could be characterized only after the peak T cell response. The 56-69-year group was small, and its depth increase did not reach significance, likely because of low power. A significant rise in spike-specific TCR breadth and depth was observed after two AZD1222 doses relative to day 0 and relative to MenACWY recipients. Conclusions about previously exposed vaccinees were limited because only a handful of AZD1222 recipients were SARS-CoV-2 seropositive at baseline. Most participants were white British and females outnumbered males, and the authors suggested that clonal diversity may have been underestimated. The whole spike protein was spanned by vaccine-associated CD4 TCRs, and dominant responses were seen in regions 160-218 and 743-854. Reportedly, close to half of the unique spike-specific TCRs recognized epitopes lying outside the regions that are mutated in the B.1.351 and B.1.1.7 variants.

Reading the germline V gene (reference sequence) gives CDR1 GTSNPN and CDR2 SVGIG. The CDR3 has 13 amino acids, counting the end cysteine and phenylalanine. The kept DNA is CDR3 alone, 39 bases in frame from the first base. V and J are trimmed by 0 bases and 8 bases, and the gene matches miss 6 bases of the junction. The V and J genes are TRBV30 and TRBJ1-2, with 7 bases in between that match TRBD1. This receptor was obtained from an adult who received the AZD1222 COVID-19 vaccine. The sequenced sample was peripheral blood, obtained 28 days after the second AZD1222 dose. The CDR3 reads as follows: CAWSVRGPHGYTF. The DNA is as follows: TGTGCCTGGAGTGTAAGGGGGCCCCACGGCTACACCTTC.